The present entry profiles one T cell receptor beta chain with its context. This record comes from a study of blood T cell repertoires in COVID-19. V was clipped by 5 bases and J by 7 bases, with 9 bases between them. CDR3 length equals 12 residues. The table came from immunoSEQ multiplex PCR; TCRdb's copy has only in-frame clones and leaves some out. The sample has 85,000 to 110,000 clones; 87% are singletons. The chain joins TRBV12-3 or TRBV12-4 to TRBJ1-5; D not resolved. This receptor was obtained from a man in his fifties or sixties in a cohort sampled during active COVID-19. Sequencing input: peripheral blood. The CDR3 DNA reads as TGTGCCAGCAGTCGTAACACCCAGCCCCAGCATTTT. It is translated as CASSRNTQPQHF.